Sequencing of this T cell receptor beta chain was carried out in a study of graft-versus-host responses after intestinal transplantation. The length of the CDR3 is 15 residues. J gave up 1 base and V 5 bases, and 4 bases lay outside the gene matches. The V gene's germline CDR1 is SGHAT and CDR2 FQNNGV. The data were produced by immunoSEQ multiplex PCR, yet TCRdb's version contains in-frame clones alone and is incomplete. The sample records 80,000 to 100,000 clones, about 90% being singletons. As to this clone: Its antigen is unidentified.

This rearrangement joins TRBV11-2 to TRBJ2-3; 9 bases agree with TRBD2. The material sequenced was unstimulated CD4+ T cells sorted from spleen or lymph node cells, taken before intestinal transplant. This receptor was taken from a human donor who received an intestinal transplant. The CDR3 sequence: CASSPLAGGTDTQYF. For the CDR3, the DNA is TGTGCCAGCAGCCCCTTAGCGGGGGGCACAGATACGCAGTATTTT.